One sample yielded the 18 T cell receptor beta chains listed below, sequenced in a study of neoadjuvant anti-PD-1 for oral cavity cancer. Documented time point: after neoadjuvant nivolumab, at surgical resection. Clones were read by immunoSEQ multiplex PCR, and TCRdb kept only the in-frame ones, dropping some. The sample contains some 70,000 clones, 85% of which appear only once. The material sequenced was PBMCs, taken after nivolumab (anti-PD-1) treatment. The source of these receptors is a person aged 40 to 85 with oral cavity squamous cell carcinoma.

The rearrangement uses TRBV30 and TRBJ1-5, with 10 bases identical to TRBD1. The CDR3 contains 15 residues. CDR1 and CDR2 (germline): GTSNPN, SVGIG (reference sequence). V gave up 5 bases and J gave up 4 bases; unmatched junction bases: 8. As DNA, the CDR3 is TGTGCCTGGGGGATACCGGGACAGGGGAATCAGCCCCAGCATTTT. Translation gives CAWGIPGQGNQPQHF.

The chain joins TRBV29-1 to TRBJ2-1, with 14 positions matching TRBD2. This CDR3 has 15 amino acids. Trimming removed 7 bases from V and 8 bases from J; junction bases left unmatched: 10. Germline V gene data show CDR1 as SQVTM and CDR2 as ANQGSEA. CDR3 coding DNA: TGCAGCGCCAGACTAGCGGGAGGGCCGGGCGATGAGCAGTTCTTC. Residues: CSARLAGGPGDEQFF.

V and J are TRBV21-1 and TRBJ2-7; the table's D gene call, TRBD2, was not cross checked with the DNA. TRBV21-1 constitutes a pseudogene. The CDR3 contains 15 residues. The CDR3: CASSKPSGATYEQYF. In nucleotides, the CDR3 is TGTGCCAGCAGCAAACCGAGCGGGGCTACCTACGAGCAGTACTTC.

This clone occurred a few times. This chain joins TRBV5-6 and TRBJ1-5; D is undetermined. CDR3 length equals 14 residues. V lost 1 base, J lost 6 bases, and 11 bases lay in between. Looked up from germline, CDR1 is SGHDT and CDR2 is YYEEEE. CDR3 sequence: CASSLMGWSQPQHF. The CDR3 bases are TGTGCCAGCAGCTTGATGGGGTGGAGTCAGCCCCAGCATTTT.

This rearrangement joins TRBV10-3 to TRBJ1-1; 10 nucleotides align to TRBD1. The CDR3 is made up of 15 amino acids. Germline CDR1 ENHRY, CDR2 SYGVKD. J gave up 0 bases and V 6 bases, and 4 bases lay outside the gene matches. Written as DNA, the CDR3 is TGTGCCATCAGCCGACAGGGGGCTGTGAACACTGAAGCTTTCTTT. Protein product: CAISRQGAVNTEAFF.

The sample holds one count of this clone. The gene calls are TRBV7-9 and TRBJ2-3, with D perhaps TRBD1 or TRBD2 (5 bases each). V was cut by 7 bases and J by 0 bases, with 17 bases left in between. The CDR3 covers 16 residues. From germline, CDR1 is SEHNR and CDR2 FQNEAQ (reference sequence). The CDR3 spells CASNGARVTSTDTQYF. DNA for the CDR3: TGTGCCAGCAACGGGGCCCGGGTCACTAGCACAGATACGCAGTATTTT.

A note on this clone: The junction differs from germline at one of its ends, possibly a read error. The V call is TRBV6-1, the J call TRBJ2-7; D is ambiguous. The CDR3 contains 10 residues. Germline V gene data show CDR1 as MNHNS and CDR2 as SASEGT. DNA for the CDR3: TGTGCCAGCAGCGATCTCACACCTATCTTC. Its protein is CASSDLTPIF.

The chain joins TRBV19 to TRBJ2-3, with D uncertain. V was cut by 4 bases and J by 2 bases, with 7 bases left in between. The V gene's germline CDR1 is LNHDA and CDR2 SQIVND (reference sequence). The CDR3 contains 13 residues. The CDR3 region has the DNA TGTGCCAGTAGTAAGGCTAACACAGATACGCAGTATTTT. Residues: CASSKANTDTQYF.

This clone was recorded once. The chain links TRBV10-2 to TRBJ2-3; D possibly corresponds to TRBD2 (7 bases). CDR3 length equals 16 residues. Trimming pared 4 bases from V and 3 bases from J, leaving 17 bases between. Germline lookup yields CDR1 WSHSY and CDR2 SAAADI. The CDR3 sequence: CASSVVGGATTDTQYF. CDR3 coding DNA: TGCGCCAGCAGTGTCGTGGGGGGGGCGACGACAGATACGCAGTATTTT.

This sequence joins TRBV19 and TRBJ2-5; the D is unclear. This CDR3 region has 13 residues. V was clipped by 1 base and J by 1 base, with 4 bases between them. Per the germline V gene, CDR1 is LNHDA and CDR2 is SQIVND (reference sequence). CDR3 residues: CASSIAGQETQYF. CDR3 bases: TGTGCCAGTAGTATAGCGGGCCAAGAGACCCAGTACTTC. The variable domain in full, with the rest retrieved from reference TRBV19 and TRBJ2-5, is DGGITQSPKYLFRKEGQNVTLSCEQNLNHDAMYWYRQDPGQGLRLIYYSQIVNDFQKGDIAEGYSVSREKKESFPLTVTSAQKNPTAFYLCASSIAGQETQYFGPGTRLLVL.

The chain is built from TRBV9 and TRBJ1-3, with 7 nucleotides matching TRBD1. V trimming: 3 bases; J trimming: 0 bases; junction bases outside the gene matches: 9. CDR3 size: 17 residues. CDR1 is SGDLS, CDR2 YYNGEE, per germline. The CDR3 DNA sequence: TGTGCCAGCAGCGACCGACAGGGAACCACCTCTGGAAACACCATATATTTT. It is translated as CASSDRQGTTSGNTIYF. Full variable domain (rest looked up from reference TRBV9 and TRBJ1-3): DSGVTQTPKHLITATGQRVTLRCSPRSGDLSVYWYQQSLDQGLQFLIQYYNGEERAKGNILERFSAQQFPDLHSELNLSSLELGDSALYFCASSDRQGTTSGNTIYFGEGSWLTVV.

The chain combines TRBV4-2 with TRBJ2-7, with 10 bases lining up with TRBD2. The V gene end was trimmed by 3 bases and the J gene end by 7 bases; junction bases not matched to a gene: 12. The CDR3 is 16 residues long. Germline CDR1 is LGHNA and CDR2 is YNFKEQ. The CDR3 here is CASSHIQREGPGEQYF. Written as DNA, the CDR3 is TGTGCCAGCAGCCATATCCAGCGGGAGGGCCCTGGGGAGCAGTACTTC.

The V gene is TRBV5-4, the J gene TRBJ1-2; 8 nucleotides agree with TRBD1. The V gene's germline CDR1 is SGHNT and CDR2 YYREEE (reference sequence). The CDR3 loop spans 14 amino acids. V gave up 1 base and J gave up 2 bases; unmatched junction bases: 1. Here the CDR3 DNA reads TGTGCCAGCAGCTTGCAGGGGGCAAACTATGGCTACACCTTC. It specifies CASSLQGANYGYTF.

This clone is a singleton in its sample. The chain uses TRBV28 and TRBJ1-1; 7 nucleotides line up with TRBD1. J was trimmed by 2 bases and V by 5 bases; bases with no gene match: 5. The CDR3 is made up of 14 amino acids. Germline V gives CDR1 MDHEN, CDR2 SYDVKM. DNA of the CDR3: TGTGCCAGCAGTCCCGGGACAGCAAACACTGAAGCTTTCTTT. Amino acid sequence: CASSPGTANTEAFF.

This rearrangement joins TRBV4-1 to TRBJ1-1; the match to TRBD1 covers 7 bases. After removal of 4 bases from V and 3 bases from J, the junction contained 5 bases not matched to a gene. CDR1 and CDR2 (germline): MGHRA, YSYEKL. The CDR3 loop spans 14 amino acids. CDR3 protein: CASSLQGTDTEAFF. The CDR3 DNA sequence: TGCGCCAGCAGCCTACAGGGGACGGACACTGAAGCTTTCTTT.

This clone was counted only a few times. The chain combines TRBV2 with TRBJ2-4; D unresolved. The V end was cut by 3 bases, the J end by 7 bases, with 7 bases between. This CDR3 contains 12 residues. Germline lookup yields CDR1 SNHLY and CDR2 FYNNEI. In nucleotides, the CDR3 is TGTGCCAGCAGTGATAATCACAACATTCAGTACTTC. Amino acids: CASSDNHNIQYF. The entire variable domain, with the rest obtained from reference TRBV2 and TRBJ2-4, is as follows: EPEVTQTPSHQVTQMGQEVILRCVPISNHLYFYWYRQILGQKVEFLVSFYNNEISEKSEIFDDQFSVERPDGSNFTLKIRSTKLEDSAMYFCASSDNHNIQYFGAGTRLSVL.

The chain is built from TRBV6-1 and TRBJ2-1; TRBD1 matches at 10 bases. V trimming: 2 bases; J trimming: 7 bases; junction bases outside the gene matches: 8. Germline CDR1 and CDR2: MNHNS and SASEGT. The CDR3 has 16 residues. The CDR3 region is CASSESRDRGGNEQFF. DNA for the CDR3: TGTGCCAGCAGTGAATCCCGGGACAGGGGAGGGAATGAGCAGTTCTTC.

The rearrangement uses TRBV28 and TRBJ1-2; no clear D. Between the trimmed V and J ends, which lost 11 bases and 2 bases, there was a span of 12 bases. Germline V gene lookup returns CDR1 MDHEN and CDR2 SYDVKM. The CDR3 consists of 12 residues. CDR3 nucleotides: TGTGCCCCTTCCAGGTGGAACTATGGCTACACCTTC. This translates into CAPSRWNYGYTF.